This T cell receptor (beta chain) came from a study of metastatic and nonmetastatic thyroid tumors. TCRdb called clones again from the PCR reads with MiXCR. This sample has 40,000 or so clones, with roughly 26% found just once. Germline CDR1 is SGDLS and CDR2 is YYNGEE. Unmatched junction bases numbered 6, after V lost 0 bases and J lost 4 bases. CDR3 length: 15 residues. The entire patient cohort was treatment-naive prior to thyroid surgery. The sequenced sample was blood. This rearrangement joins TRBV9 to TRBJ2-7; 8 bases align to TRBD2. The origin of this receptor is a female donor with papillary thyroid cancer or a benign thyroid nodule (not recorded which). Some clones in this sample may be carry-over from other donors' samples. Here the CDR3 DNA reads TGTGCCAGCAGCGTAGGAGGGACTAGGGTGTACGAGCAGTACTTC. This sequence encodes CASSVGGTRVYEQYF.